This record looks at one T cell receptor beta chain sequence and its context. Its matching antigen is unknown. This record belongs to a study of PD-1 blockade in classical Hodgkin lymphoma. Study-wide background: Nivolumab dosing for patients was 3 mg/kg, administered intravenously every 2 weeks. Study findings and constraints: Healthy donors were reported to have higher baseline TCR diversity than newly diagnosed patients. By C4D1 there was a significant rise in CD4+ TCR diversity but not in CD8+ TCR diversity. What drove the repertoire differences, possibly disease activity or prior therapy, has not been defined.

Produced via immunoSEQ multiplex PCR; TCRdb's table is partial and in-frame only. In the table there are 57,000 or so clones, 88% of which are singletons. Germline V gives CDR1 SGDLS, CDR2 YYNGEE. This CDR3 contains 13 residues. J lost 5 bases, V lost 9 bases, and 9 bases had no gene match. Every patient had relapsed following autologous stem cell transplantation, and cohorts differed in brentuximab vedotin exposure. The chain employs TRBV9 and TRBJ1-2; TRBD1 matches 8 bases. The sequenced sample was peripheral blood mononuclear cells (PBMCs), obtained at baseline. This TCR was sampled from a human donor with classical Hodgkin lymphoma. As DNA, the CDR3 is TGTGCCATCATCGGGGACAGGAGTTATGGCTACACCTTC. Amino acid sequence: CAIIGDRSYGYTF.